This T cell receptor (beta chain) stems from a study of blood T cell repertoires in COVID-19. For the study at large: The United States, Italy and Spain supplied acute and convalescent COVID-19 samples.

The J segment lost 0 bases and the V segment lost 5 bases, leaving 7 bases of the junction unmatched. CDR1 is MNHEY and CDR2 is SMNVEV in the germline V gene (reference sequence). The CDR3 loop spans 16 amino acids. Authors' analysis steps: Amplification of reference gene primers provided the estimated nucleated cell counts. The protocol was immunoSEQ multiplex PCR, while the TCRdb copy is restricted to in-frame clones and leaves out a portion. V, J and clone size are taken as reported in that table, and D and trimming were inferred from the DNA itself. Seen here are a few hundred thousand clones, around 86% observed once, and the top ten hold 1%.

Sequencing was done on a sample of peripheral blood. The chain carries TRBV27 and TRBJ2-7; 10 nucleotides align to TRBD2. The sequence was obtained from a man in his forties or fifties with active or convalescent COVID-19. The CDR3, as DNA: TGTGCCAGCAGTCGGACTAGCGGAGATATCTCCTACGAGCAGTACTTC. Translating it yields CASSRTSGDISYEQYF.